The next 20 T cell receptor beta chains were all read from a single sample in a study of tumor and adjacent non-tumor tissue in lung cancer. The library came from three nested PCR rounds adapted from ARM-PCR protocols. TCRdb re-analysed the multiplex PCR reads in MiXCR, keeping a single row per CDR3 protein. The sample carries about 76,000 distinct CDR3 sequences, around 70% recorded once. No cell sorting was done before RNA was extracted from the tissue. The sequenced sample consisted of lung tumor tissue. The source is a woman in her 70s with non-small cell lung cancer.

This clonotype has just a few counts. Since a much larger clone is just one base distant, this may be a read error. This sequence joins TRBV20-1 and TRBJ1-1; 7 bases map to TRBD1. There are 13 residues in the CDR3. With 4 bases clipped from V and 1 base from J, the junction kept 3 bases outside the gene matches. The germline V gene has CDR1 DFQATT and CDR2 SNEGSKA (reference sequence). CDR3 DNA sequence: TGCAGTGCTATGGGACAGCCGAACACTGAAGCTTTCTTT. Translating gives CSAMGQPNTEAFF.

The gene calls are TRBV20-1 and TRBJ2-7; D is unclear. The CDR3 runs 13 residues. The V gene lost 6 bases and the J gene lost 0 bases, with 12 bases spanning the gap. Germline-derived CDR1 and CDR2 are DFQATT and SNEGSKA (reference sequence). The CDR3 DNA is TGCAGTGCCATCCATGACGTCTCCTACGAGCAGTACTTC. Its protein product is CSAIHDVSYEQYF.

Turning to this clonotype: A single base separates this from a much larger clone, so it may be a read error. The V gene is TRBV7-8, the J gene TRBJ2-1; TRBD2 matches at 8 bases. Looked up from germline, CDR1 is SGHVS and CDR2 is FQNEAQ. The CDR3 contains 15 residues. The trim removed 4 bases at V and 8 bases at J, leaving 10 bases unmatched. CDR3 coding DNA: TGTGCCAGCAGCTCCTGGACTAGCAGTTACGATGAGCAGTTCTTC. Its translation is CASSSWTSSYDEQFF.

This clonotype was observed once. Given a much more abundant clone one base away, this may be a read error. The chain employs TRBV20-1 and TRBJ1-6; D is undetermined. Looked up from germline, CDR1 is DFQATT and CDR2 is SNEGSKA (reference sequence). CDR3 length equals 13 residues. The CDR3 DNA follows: TGCAGTGTTAGAGGACCTATGTCGGGTCCCCTCCACTTT. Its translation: CSVRGPMSGPLHF.

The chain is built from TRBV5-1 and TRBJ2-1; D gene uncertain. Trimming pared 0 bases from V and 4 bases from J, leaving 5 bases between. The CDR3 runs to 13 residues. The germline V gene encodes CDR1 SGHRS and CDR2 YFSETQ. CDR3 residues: CASSLGQYNEQFF. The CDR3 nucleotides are TGCGCCAGCAGCTTGGGGCAGTACAATGAGCAGTTCTTC.

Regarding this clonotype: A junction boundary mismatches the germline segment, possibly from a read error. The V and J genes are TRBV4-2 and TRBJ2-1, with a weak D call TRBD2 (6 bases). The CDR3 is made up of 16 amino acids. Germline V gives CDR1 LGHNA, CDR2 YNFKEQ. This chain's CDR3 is CVSSQGLAWDYNEQFF. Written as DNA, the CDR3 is TGTGTCAGCAGCCAAGGGCTAGCGTGGGACTACAATGAGCAGTTCTTC.

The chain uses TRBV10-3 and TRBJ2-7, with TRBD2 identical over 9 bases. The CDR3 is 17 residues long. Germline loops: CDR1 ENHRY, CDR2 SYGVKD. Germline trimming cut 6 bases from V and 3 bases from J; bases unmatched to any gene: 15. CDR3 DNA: TGTGCCATCAGGACGGGGGAACTAGCGGGTGCTCGCTACGAGCAGTACTTC. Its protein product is CAIRTGELAGARYEQYF.

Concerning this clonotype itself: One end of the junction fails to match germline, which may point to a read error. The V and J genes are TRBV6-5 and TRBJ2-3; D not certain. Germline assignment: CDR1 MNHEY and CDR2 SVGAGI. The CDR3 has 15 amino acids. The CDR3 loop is CANSQSFMNTDTQYF. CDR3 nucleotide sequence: TGTGCCAACAGTCAGTCGTTTATGAACACAGATACGCAGTATTTT.

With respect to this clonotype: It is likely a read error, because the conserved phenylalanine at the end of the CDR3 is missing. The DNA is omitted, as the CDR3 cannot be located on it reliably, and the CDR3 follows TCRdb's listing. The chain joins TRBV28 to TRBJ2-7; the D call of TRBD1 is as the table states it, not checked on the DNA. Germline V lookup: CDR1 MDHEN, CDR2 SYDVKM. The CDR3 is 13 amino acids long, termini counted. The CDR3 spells CASRGQGRYEQYY.

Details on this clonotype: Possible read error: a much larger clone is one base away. CDR3 sequence (DNA): TGTGCCATCAGTGATGGGGCTAGCGGCTCCTACGAGCAGTACTTC. Protein: CAISDGASGSYEQYF. This rearrangement joins TRBV10-3 to TRBJ2-7; 7 bases are a match to TRBD2. This CDR3 is built from 15 residues. The germline V gene encodes CDR1 ENHRY and CDR2 SYGVKD. With 3 bases clipped from V and 0 bases from J, the junction kept 5 bases outside the gene matches.

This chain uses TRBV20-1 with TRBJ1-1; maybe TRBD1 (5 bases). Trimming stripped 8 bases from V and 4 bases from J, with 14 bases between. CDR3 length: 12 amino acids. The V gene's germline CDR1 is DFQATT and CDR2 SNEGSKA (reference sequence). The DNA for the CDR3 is TGCAGTATTTCGGGGCCATTCACTGAAGCTTTCTTT. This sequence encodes CSISGPFTEAFF.

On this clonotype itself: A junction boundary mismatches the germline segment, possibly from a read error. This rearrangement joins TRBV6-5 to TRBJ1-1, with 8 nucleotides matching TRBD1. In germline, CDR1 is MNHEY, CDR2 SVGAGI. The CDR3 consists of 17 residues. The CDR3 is CATRPTTGGRWNTEAFF. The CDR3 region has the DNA TGCGCCACCAGGCCAACAACAGGGGGACGTTGGAACACTGAAGCTTTCTTT.

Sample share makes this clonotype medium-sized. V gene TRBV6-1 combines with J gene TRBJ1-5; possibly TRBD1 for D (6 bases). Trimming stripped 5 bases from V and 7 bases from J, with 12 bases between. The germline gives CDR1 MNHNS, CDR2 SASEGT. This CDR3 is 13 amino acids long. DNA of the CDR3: TGTGCCAGCAGTCTCCAGGGGAGGCAGCCCCAGCATTTT. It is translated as CASSLQGRQPQHF.

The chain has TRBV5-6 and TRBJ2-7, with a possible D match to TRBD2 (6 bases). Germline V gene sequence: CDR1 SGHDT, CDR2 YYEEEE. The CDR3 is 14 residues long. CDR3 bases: TGTGCTAGCGGTTTTGACAGTTACGCCTACGAGCAGTACTTC. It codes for CASGFDSYAYEQYF.

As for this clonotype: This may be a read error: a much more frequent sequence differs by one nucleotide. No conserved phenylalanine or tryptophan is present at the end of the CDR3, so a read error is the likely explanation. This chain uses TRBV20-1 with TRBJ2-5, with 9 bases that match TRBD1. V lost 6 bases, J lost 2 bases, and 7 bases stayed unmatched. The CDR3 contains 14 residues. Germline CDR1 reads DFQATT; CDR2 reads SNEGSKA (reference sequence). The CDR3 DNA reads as TGCAGTGCCCAAAGACAGGGGGTACAAGAGACCCAGTACTAC. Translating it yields CSAQRQGVQETQYY.

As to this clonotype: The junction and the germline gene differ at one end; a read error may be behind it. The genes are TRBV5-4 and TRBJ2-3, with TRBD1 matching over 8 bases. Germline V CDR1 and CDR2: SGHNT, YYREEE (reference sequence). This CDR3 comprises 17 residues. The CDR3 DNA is TGTGCCACCAGCACAGGATTCGGGGCAGGGGGCTTAGTTACGCAATATTTT. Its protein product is CATSTGFGAGGLVTQYF. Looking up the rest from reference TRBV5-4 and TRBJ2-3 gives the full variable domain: ETGVTQSPTHLIKTRGQQVTLRCSSQSGHNTVSWYQQALGQGPQFIFQYYREEENGRGNFPPRFSGLQFPNYSSELNVNALELDDSALYLCATSTGFGAGGLVTQYFGPGTRLTVL.

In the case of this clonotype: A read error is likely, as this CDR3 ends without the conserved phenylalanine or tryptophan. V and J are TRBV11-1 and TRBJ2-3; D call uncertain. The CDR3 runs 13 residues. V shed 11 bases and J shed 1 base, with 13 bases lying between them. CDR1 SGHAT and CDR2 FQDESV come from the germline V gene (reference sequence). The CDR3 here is CAAEVRCTDTQYS. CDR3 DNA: TGTGCCGCCGAAGTTAGGTGCACAGATACGCAGTATTCT.

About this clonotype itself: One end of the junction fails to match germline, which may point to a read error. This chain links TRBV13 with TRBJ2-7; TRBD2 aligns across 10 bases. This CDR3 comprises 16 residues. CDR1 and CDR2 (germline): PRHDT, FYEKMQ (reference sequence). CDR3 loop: CASSRGTSERGYEQHF. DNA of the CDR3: TGTGCCAGCAGCCGAGGGACTAGCGAGAGGGGCTACGAGCAGCACTTC.

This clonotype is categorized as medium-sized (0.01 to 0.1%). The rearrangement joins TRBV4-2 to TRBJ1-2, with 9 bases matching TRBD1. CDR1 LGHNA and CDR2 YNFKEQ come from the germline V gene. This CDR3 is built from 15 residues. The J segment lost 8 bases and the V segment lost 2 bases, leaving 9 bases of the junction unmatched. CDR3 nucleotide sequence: TGTGCCAGCAGCCAAAAGGACAGGGGCTCGAAAGGCTACACCTTC. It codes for CASSQKDRGSKGYTF.

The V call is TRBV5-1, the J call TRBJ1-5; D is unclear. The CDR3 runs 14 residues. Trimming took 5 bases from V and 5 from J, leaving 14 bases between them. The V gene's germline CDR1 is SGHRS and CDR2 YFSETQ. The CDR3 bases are TGCGCCAGCAGTAGATACGATAACTATCAGCCCCAGCATTTT. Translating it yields CASSRYDNYQPQHF.